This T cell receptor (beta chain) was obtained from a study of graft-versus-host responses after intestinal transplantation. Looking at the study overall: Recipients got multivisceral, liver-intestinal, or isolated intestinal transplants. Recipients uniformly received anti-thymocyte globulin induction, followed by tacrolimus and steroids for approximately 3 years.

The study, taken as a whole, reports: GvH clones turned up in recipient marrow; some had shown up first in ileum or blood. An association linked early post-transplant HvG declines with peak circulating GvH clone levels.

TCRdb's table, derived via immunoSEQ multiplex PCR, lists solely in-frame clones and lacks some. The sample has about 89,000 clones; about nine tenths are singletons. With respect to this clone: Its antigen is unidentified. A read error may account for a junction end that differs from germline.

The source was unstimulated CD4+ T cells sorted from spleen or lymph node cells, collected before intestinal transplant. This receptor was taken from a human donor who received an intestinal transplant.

CDR3 region: CASSVSRLTDTQYF. CDR3 sequence (DNA): TGTGCCAGCAGTGTATCCCGACTAACAGATACGCAGTATTTT. This chain uses TRBV27 with TRBJ2-3; TRBD2 might be the D (5 bases). CDR1 MNHEY and CDR2 SMNVEV come from the germline V gene (reference sequence). There are 14 residues in the CDR3.